This T cell receptor beta chain was identified during a study of breast tumors, draining lymph nodes, adjacent tissues. Using its own MiXCR run on the multiplex PCR reads, TCRdb lists one record per CDR3 protein. The sample gives 190,000 or so distinct CDR3 sequences, roughly 31% of which show up once; roughly 4% is in the top ten. Worth noting for this clonotype: Its antigen is undetermined. A much more abundant neighbour one base away suggests this may be a read error.

General study results and limits: Tumor T cell lymph node origin was a supported hypothesis, not proven.

Breast cancer patients provided tissue from their axillary draining lymph nodes. CDR1 and CDR2 from the germline V gene are SGHRS and YFSETQ. This CDR3 has 14 amino acids. The source material was axillary lymph node tissue. This receptor was identified in a female donor with breast cancer. Some clones in this sample may be carry-over from other donors' samples. The gene calls are TRBV5-1 and TRBJ2-4; D possibly corresponds to TRBD1 (6 bases). The CDR3 DNA is TGCGCCAGCAGCTTGGGATCAGGGGAAGGCATTCAGTGCTTC. It specifies CASSLGSGEGIQCF.